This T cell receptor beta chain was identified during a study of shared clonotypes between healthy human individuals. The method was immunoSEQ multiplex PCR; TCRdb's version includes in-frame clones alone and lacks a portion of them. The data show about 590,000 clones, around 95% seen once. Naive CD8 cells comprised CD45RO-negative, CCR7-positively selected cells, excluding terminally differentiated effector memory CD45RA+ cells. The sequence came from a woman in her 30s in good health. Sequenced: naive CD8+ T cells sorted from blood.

The CDR3 DNA follows: TGTGCCAGCAGCGAAACAGGGAGCACCTACTTTGGGTACGAGCAGTACTTC. It codes for CASSETGSTYFGYEQYF. This sequence joins TRBV2 and TRBJ2-5; D might be TRBD1 (6 bases). The DNA end is more similar to TRBJ2-7, so the J call may be wrong. Looked up from germline, CDR1 is SNHLY and CDR2 is FYNNEI. The CDR3 contains 17 residues.